This T cell receptor beta chain is drawn from a study of cytomegalovirus exposure and HLA in healthy donors. A multiplex PCR was run with 60 Vbeta primers and 13 Jbeta primers. Here immunoSEQ multiplex PCR was the method, and the copy in TCRdb shows in-frame clones only, minus some. The repertoire holds 200,000 or so clones, with about 83% as singletons. In germline, CDR1 is MRHNA, CDR2 SNTAGT. CDR3 length equals 15 residues. Trimming removed 7 bases from V and 6 bases from J; junction bases left unmatched: 10. This clone was recorded a few times. At the DNA level, this CDR3 is encoded by other sequences in the same sample as well.

The TCR comes from a woman in her thirties in good health and CMV-seropositive. Sequenced material: PBMCs. This sequence joins TRBV6-4 and TRBJ1-2; 11 positions agree with TRBD1. The CDR3 nucleotides are TGTGCCAGCAATAAGAGTTGGACAGGGGGCGATGGCTACACCTTC. Amino acid sequence: CASNKSWTGGDGYTF.